This T cell receptor beta chain was obtained from a study of blood T cells in healthy people across ages. Each sample gave at least 6 million isolated PBMCs. Primed by a sample-barcoded 5' primer and a J-beta primer mix, a second PCR proceeded for 7 to 11 cycles. Using its own MiXCR run on the 5' RACE reads, TCRdb lists one record per CDR3 protein. The sample shows 700,000 to 900,000 distinct CDR3 sequences, 20% to 30% of them seen only once. With V trimmed by 0 bases and J by 10 bases, 9 bases remained unmatched. The CDR3 loop spans 15 amino acids. Germline CDR1 reads MNHEY; CDR2 reads SVGAGI. This sample was shared with a second study, whose subject was T cells of mothers and their children.

The TCR was taken from a boy aged 5-17 years in good health. This rearrangement joins TRBV6-5 to TRBJ2-1; TRBD2 matches 7 bases. The sample was blood. The CDR3, as DNA: TGTGCCAGCAGTTACTCGACTAGCCCGCAAGGGGAGCAGTTCTTC. Protein product: CASSYSTSPQGEQFF.